Below, 3 T cell receptor beta chains from the same sample are listed, as sequenced in a study of CD8+ T cells in alopecia areata. Extraction of RNA preceded its reverse transcription into cDNA, which served as the sequencing template. The table came from immunoSEQ multiplex PCR; TCRdb's copy has only in-frame clones and leaves some out. The sample holds 150,000 to 200,000 clones; approximately 56% are singletons and the top ten take over 12%. The source was CD4+ T cells sorted from blood, collected at week 0. Receptor source: a human donor with alopecia areata.

This rearrangement joins TRBV19 to TRBJ2-2; TRBD1 aligns across 9 bases. The germline V gene has CDR1 LNHDA and CDR2 SQIVND (reference sequence). Trimming took 3 bases from V and 4 from J; bases not matched to a gene: 3. The CDR3 has 15 residues. The CDR3 bases are TGTGCCAGTAGTATCGGACAGGGGACCACCGGGGAGCTGTTTTTT. Protein: CASSIGQGTTGELFF. Filled out from reference TRBV19 and TRBJ2-2, the complete variable domain reads DGGITQSPKYLFRKEGQNVTLSCEQNLNHDAMYWYRQDPGQGLRLIYYSQIVNDFQKGDIAEGYSVSREKKESFPLTVTSAQKNPTAFYLCASSIGQGTTGELFFGEGSRLTVL.

For the CDR3, the DNA is TGTGCCAGCAGCTTACGGGGGACCTTCCAAGAGACCCAGTACTTC. Its protein is CASSLRGTFQETQYF. V gene TRBV7-3 combines with J gene TRBJ2-5, with a weak D call TRBD2 (6 bases). The CDR3 extends over 15 amino acids. V lost 2 bases, J lost 1 base, and 11 bases lay in between. Per the germline V gene, CDR1 is SGHTA and CDR2 is FQGTGA.

In regard to this clone: Additional DNA sequences in this sample encode the identical CDR3. This chain joins TRBV29-1 and TRBJ2-3, with D unclear. The CDR3 consists of 12 residues. CDR1 and CDR2 (germline): SQVTM, ANQGSEA. V was clipped by 3 bases and J by 2 bases, with 6 bases between them. CDR3 amino acids: CSVEANTDTQYF. The CDR3 region has the DNA TGCAGCGTTGAGGCTAACACAGATACGCAGTATTTT.